This T cell receptor (beta chain) was observed in a study of breast tumors, draining lymph nodes, adjacent tissues. The lymph nodes were axillary draining lymph nodes from breast cancer patients. General study points: Findings are consistent with lymph node origin and intratumoral expansion of most tumor T cells. Tumor T cell lymph node origin was a supported hypothesis, not proven. Luminal-like breast cancer showed significantly greater tumor-nontumor repertoire similarity than basal-like breast cancer did. Tumor TCR diversity was below lymph nodes but above nontumor tissue.

On this clonotype: The antigen is not known.

From the multiplex PCR reads, TCRdb called clonotypes with MiXCR, one entry per CDR3 protein. The table includes some 140,000 distinct CDR3 sequences, about 20% detected once. With 8 bases clipped from V and 3 bases from J, the junction kept 10 bases outside the gene matches. The CDR3 runs to 14 residues. Germline CDR1 and CDR2: SGHTA and FQGNSA. Sequencing input: axillary lymph node tissue. This receptor was identified in a female donor with breast cancer. Some clones in this sample may be carry-over from other donors' samples. This rearrangement joins TRBV7-2 to TRBJ2-7; 7 bases fit TRBD2. The CDR3 spells CASGPGLEVYEQYF. The DNA for the CDR3 is TGTGCCAGCGGCCCAGGACTAGAGGTCTACGAGCAGTACTTC.